A single sample gave rise to the 29 T cell receptor beta chains below, sequenced in a study of OX40 agonist ivuxolimab in advanced cancers. Here immunoSEQ multiplex PCR was the method, and the copy in TCRdb shows in-frame clones only, minus some. The data hold around 80,000 clones, with approximately 85% observed a single time. Source: CD4+ or CD8+ T cells sorted from blood, taken in a trial of the OX40 agonist ivuxolimab. The source of these receptors is an adult with an advanced solid tumor such as melanoma, head and neck, liver or kidney cancer.

CDR3 loop: CASSYDAGGRDTQYF. CDR3 nucleotides: TGTGCCAGCAGTTACGACGCGGGGGGGAGAGATACGCAGTATTTT. The J gene is TRBJ2-3, the V gene TRBV6-6; 9 nucleotides line up with TRBD2. The germline gives CDR1 MNHNY, CDR2 SVGAGI (reference sequence). The CDR3 is 15 residues long. V was pared by 2 bases and J by 5 bases, with 5 bases of the junction left unmatched.

This clone showed up just a few times. This sequence joins TRBV7-6 and TRBJ1-2, with 9 bases fitting TRBD1. J was trimmed by 5 bases and V by 5 bases; bases with no gene match: 9. Germline V gene sequence: CDR1 SGHVS, CDR2 FNYEAQ. The CDR3 spans 15 residues. CDR3 DNA sequence: TGTGCCAGCAGCCCCGGACAGGGGCAAGGATATGGCTACACCTTC. Amino acids: CASSPGQGQGYGYTF.

This rearrangement joins TRBV19 to TRBJ1-2; D gene uncertain. CDR3 length: 12 residues. Germline V gene lookup returns CDR1 LNHDA and CDR2 SQIVND (reference sequence). The V end lost 9 bases, the J end lost 7 bases, and 15 bases lay between the germline ends. The CDR3 DNA reads as TGTGCCAGCGCCATCGGGCCGGGTGGCTACACCTTC. Amino acids: CASAIGPGGYTF.

This chain joins TRBV11-2 and TRBJ1-1; unclear D gene. Germline V gene data show CDR1 as SGHAT and CDR2 as FQNNGV. The CDR3 is 14 residues long. V was clipped by 0 bases and J by 1 base, with 6 bases between them. CDR3 DNA: TGTGCCAGCAGCTTAGAATTGGCGAACACTGAAGCTTTCTTT. Translated: CASSLELANTEAFF.

The rearrangement joins TRBV6-5 to TRBJ1-2; tentatively, D is TRBD1 (6 bases). Germline CDR1 MNHEY, CDR2 SVGAGI. Trimming removed 5 bases from V and 3 bases from J, with 10 bases in between. This CDR3 comprises 13 residues. The DNA for the CDR3 is TGTGCCAGCAGTCCCGGACAGTACTATGGCTACACCTTC. Translation: CASSPGQYYGYTF.

The gene calls are TRBV10-1 and TRBJ2-5; 9 bases agree with TRBD2. The CDR3 runs to 13 residues. V was clipped by 6 bases and J by 5 bases; unmatched bases: 4. Germline CDR1 and CDR2: WNHNN and SYGVQD (reference sequence). The CDR3 here is CASSPLAGETQYF. The CDR3 DNA reads TGCGCCAGCAGCCCACTAGCGGGTGAGACCCAGTACTTC.

This chain connects TRBV28 to TRBJ1-3; D is ambiguous. Per the germline V gene, CDR1 is MDHEN and CDR2 is SYDVKM. This CDR3 has 13 residues. Trimming took off 2 bases at V and 4 bases at J, with 6 bases between the two ends. The CDR3 DNA sequence: TGTGCCAGCAGTTTACCAGCCGGAAACACCATATATTTT. Translating gives CASSLPAGNTIYF.

The J gene is TRBJ1-5, the V gene TRBV27; TRBD1 matches at 7 bases. The germline CDR1 and CDR2 sequences are MNHEY and SMNVEV (reference sequence). The CDR3 spans 14 residues. After removal of 3 bases from V and 7 bases from J, the junction contained 6 bases not matched to a gene. CDR3 protein: CASSFDRVNQPQHF. The CDR3 region has the DNA TGTGCCAGCAGTTTCGACAGGGTGAACCAGCCCCAGCATTTT.

A word on this clone: At one end the junction does not follow the germline gene, possibly because of a read error. The chain joins TRBV2 to TRBJ1-1; 8 positions match TRBD1. Germline V gene data show CDR1 as SNHLY and CDR2 as FYNNEI. The CDR3 runs to 15 residues. This CDR3 reads CTSSNPGQGDTEAFF. The CDR3 nucleotides read TGTACCAGCAGTAATCCCGGACAGGGAGACACTGAAGCTTTCTTT.

The rearrangement links TRBV15 to TRBJ2-5; a weak D match, TRBD1 (6 bases). Per the germline V gene, CDR1 is LNHNV and CDR2 is YYDKDF (reference sequence). This CDR3 has 15 residues. The germline V and J ends were trimmed by 0 bases and 8 bases, with 16 bases remaining between them. In DNA form, the CDR3 reads TGTGCCACCAGCAGAGATCTTTTGCAGGGGATAACCCAGTACTTC. Encoded protein: CATSRDLLQGITQYF. The complete variable domain, with remaining parts taken from reference TRBV15 and TRBJ2-5, reads DAMVIQNPRYQVTQFGKPVTLSCSQTLNHNVMYWYQQKSSQAPKLLFHYYDKDFNNEADTPDNFQSRRPNTSFCFLDIRSPGLGDTAMYLCATSRDLLQGITQYFGPGTRLLVL.

The chain combines TRBV5-4 with TRBJ2-7, with 12 bases identical to TRBD1. Germline loops: CDR1 SGHNT, CDR2 YYREEE (reference sequence). Losses at the gene ends were 2 bases for V and 3 bases for J; bases not matched to a gene: 3. The CDR3 spans 15 residues. In DNA, the CDR3 is TGTGCCAGCAGCTTCGGGACAGGGGGCGTCTACGAGCAGTACTTC. It is translated as CASSFGTGGVYEQYF. Together with reference TRBV5-4 and TRBJ2-7, the CDR3 gives the full variable domain: ETGVTQSPTHLIKTRGQQVTLRCSSQSGHNTVSWYQQALGQGPQFIFQYYREEENGRGNFPPRFSGLQFPNYSSELNVNALELDDSALYLCASSFGTGGVYEQYFGPGTRLTVT.

This clone was counted a few times. The V call is TRBV29-1, the J call TRBJ1-2, with D perhaps matching TRBD1 (6 bases). Germline loops: CDR1 SQVTM, CDR2 ANQGSEA. Trimming took off 8 bases at V and 8 bases at J, with 15 bases between the two ends. The CDR3 has 11 amino acids. CDR3 amino acids: CSHTGLAGYTF. Here the CDR3 DNA reads TGCAGCCACACAGGGTTAGCCGGCTACACCTTC.

This chain connects TRBV7-3 to TRBJ2-3; D is unclear. Trimming left V 5 bases short and J 0 bases short, with 6 bases between. Per the germline V gene, CDR1 is SGHTA and CDR2 is FQGTGA. The CDR3 is 13 amino acids. The CDR3 DNA is TGTGCCAGCAGCCCCTCAAGCACAGATACGCAGTATTTT. Its translation is CASSPSSTDTQYF.

This clone was seen a few times. V and J are TRBV6-1 and TRBJ1-2, with a tentative D call TRBD1 (5 bases). The V gene's germline CDR1 is MNHNS and CDR2 SASEGT. The length of the CDR3 is 14 residues. V was clipped by 3 bases and J by 5 bases, with 13 bases between them. The CDR3: CASSDERQRYGYTF. CDR3 nucleotide sequence: TGTGCCAGCAGTGATGAGAGACAGCGATATGGCTACACCTTC.

This clone has only one observation. Other DNA sequences in the same sample also yield this CDR3. The chain couples TRBV2 to TRBJ2-7; D is unresolved. Looked up from germline, CDR1 is SNHLY and CDR2 is FYNNEI. The CDR3 consists of 11 residues. The V and J ends lost 5 bases and 0 bases respectively, with 2 bases between them. The CDR3 here is CASSYSYEQYF. CDR3 DNA: TGTGCCAGCAGTTACTCCTACGAGCAGTACTTC.

V is TRBV5-6 and J is TRBJ1-5; D gene ambiguous. This CDR3 is 15 amino acids long. V was pared by 0 bases and J by 6 bases, with 13 bases between. Germline V gene data show CDR1 as SGHDT and CDR2 as YYEEEE. CDR3 DNA sequence: TGTGCCAGCAGCTTGGGAAACTGGCCGAGTCAGCCCCAGCATTTT. This sequence encodes CASSLGNWPSQPQHF.

This chain connects TRBV6-1 to TRBJ1-3; TRBD1 matches at 8 bases. V lost 3 bases and J lost 3; bases outside the gene matches: 4. The CDR3 consists of 15 residues. Germline V gene data show CDR1 as MNHNS and CDR2 as SASEGT. CDR3 sequence: CASSDQGAYGNTIYF. The CDR3 coding sequence is TGTGCCAGCAGTGACCAGGGGGCTTATGGAAACACCATATATTTT.

This clone was detected a few times. This rearrangement joins TRBV2 to TRBJ1-5; TRBD1 aligns across 7 bases. CDR3 size: 14 residues. Per germline, CDR1 SNHLY and CDR2 FYNNEI. V shed 6 bases, J shed 1 base, and the junction held 3 bases outside the gene matches. The CDR3 nucleotides are TGTGCCAGCAGGACAGGGTTAAGCAATCAGCCCCAGCATTTT. Its protein is CASRTGLSNQPQHF.

This chain links TRBV28 with TRBJ1-2; D perhaps matches TRBD1 (5 bases). Germline CDR1 reads MDHEN; CDR2 reads SYDVKM. The length of the CDR3 is 14 residues. V lost 3 bases to trimming and J lost 4 bases, with 12 bases between them. In DNA, the CDR3 is TGTGCCAGCAGTTTGAGAAGGGACCCCTATGGCTACACCTTC. Its protein product is CASSLRRDPYGYTF.

CDR3 coding DNA: TGTGCCAGCAGGAGGAGGGGCCTCTACAATGAGCAGTTCTTC. This codes for CASRRRGLYNEQFF. This chain links TRBV5-6 with TRBJ2-1; tentative D call: TRBD2 (6 bases). Trimming took off 5 bases at V and 3 bases at J, with 12 bases between the two ends. Looked up from germline, CDR1 is SGHDT and CDR2 is YYEEEE. The length of the CDR3 is 14 residues.

The rearrangement links TRBV4-2 to TRBJ1-2, with a possible D match to TRBD1 (6 bases). This CDR3 region has 15 residues. Germline CDR1 is LGHNA and CDR2 is YNFKEQ. V lost 4 bases and J 3 bases, leaving 15 bases between the germline ends. DNA for the CDR3: TGTGCCAGCAGCCGAGATCTGGACAGCTACTATGGCTACACCTTC. Encoded protein: CASSRDLDSYYGYTF.

This chain uses TRBV5-6 with TRBJ1-2; 9 bases map to TRBD1. Germline loops: CDR1 SGHDT, CDR2 YYEEEE. V was pared by 3 bases and J by 7 bases, with 7 bases of the junction left unmatched. The CDR3 has 14 amino acids. Written as DNA, the CDR3 is TGTGCCAGCAGCTCCCGGGACAGGGAGGGTGGCTACACCTTC. This gives the protein CASSSRDREGGYTF. Supplemented by reference TRBV5-6 and TRBJ1-2, the full variable domain reads DAGVTQSPTHLIKTRGQQVTLRCSPKSGHDTVSWYQQALGQGPQFIFQYYEEEERQRGNFPDRFSGHQFPNYSSELNVNALLLGDSALYLCASSSRDREGGYTFGSGTRLTVV.

V usage is TRBV14 and J usage is TRBJ1-4; TRBD1 matches at 9 bases. The CDR3 consists of 15 residues. The trim removed 4 bases at V and 7 bases at J, leaving 7 bases unmatched. The V gene's germline CDR1 is SGHDN and CDR2 FVKESK. The CDR3 region is CASSPTTGGTEKLFF. As DNA, the CDR3 is TGTGCCAGCAGCCCGACGACAGGGGGGACTGAAAAACTGTTTTTT. The full variable domain, rest sourced from reference TRBV14 and TRBJ1-4, is EAGVTQFPSHSVIEKGQTVTLRCDPISGHDNLYWYRRVMGKEIKFLLHFVKESKQDESGMPNNRFLAERTGGTYSTLKVQPAELEDSGVYFCASSPTTGGTEKLFFGSGTQLSVL.

The chain couples TRBV5-1 to TRBJ1-1; 8 positions match TRBD1. The CDR3 is 14 amino acids. The V gene's germline CDR1 is SGHRS and CDR2 YFSETQ. The J segment lost 1 base and the V segment lost 3 bases, leaving 2 bases of the junction unmatched. The CDR3 bases are TGCGCCAGCAGCTGGACAGGGTGGAACACTGAAGCTTTCTTT. As protein: CASSWTGWNTEAFF.

This clone has a single count. This chain joins TRBV9 and TRBJ1-4; TRBD1 matches at 9 bases. The CDR3 is made up of 15 amino acids. Germline V lookup: CDR1 SGDLS, CDR2 YYNGEE. The V segment lost 2 bases and the J segment 2 bases; nucleotides outside the gene matches: 1. CDR3 DNA sequence: TGTGCCAGCAGCGTGGACAGGGGCACTAATGAAAAACTGTTTTTT. It specifies CASSVDRGTNEKLFF.

This clone appeared once. The CDR3 region has the DNA TGTGCCAGCAGTTTAAGGGAACCACCTGAAGCTTTCTTT. Its translation: CASSLREPPEAFF. The chain joins TRBV28 to TRBJ1-1; D call uncertain. The V gene's germline CDR1 is MDHEN and CDR2 SYDVKM. V lost 2 bases and J 6 bases, leaving 10 bases between the germline ends. The CDR3 runs 13 residues. The complete variable domain, with remaining parts taken from reference TRBV28 and TRBJ1-1, reads DVKVTQSSRYLVKRTGEKVFLECVQDMDHENMFWYRQDPGLGLRLIYFSYDVKMKEKGDIPEGYSVSREKKERFSLILESASTNQTSMYLCASSLREPPEAFFGQGTRLTVV.

V is TRBV28 and J is TRBJ2-1; 12 nucleotides match TRBD1. V lost 3 bases to trimming and J lost 7 bases; unmatched junction nucleotides: 10. This CDR3 has 17 residues. Germline V CDR1 and CDR2: MDHEN, SYDVKM. The CDR3 protein is CASSFNLGTGGYNEQFF. Here the CDR3 DNA reads TGTGCCAGCAGTTTCAACCTCGGGACAGGGGGCTATAATGAGCAGTTCTTC.

This clone was recorded only once. This chain connects TRBV7-2 to TRBJ2-3; maybe TRBD1 (6 bases). This CDR3 region has 16 residues. The V gene lost 2 bases and the J gene lost 0 bases, with 12 bases spanning the gap. CDR1 SGHTA and CDR2 FQGNSA come from the germline V gene. Here the CDR3 DNA reads TGTGCCAGCAGCTTAATTGGGGGCGCTAGCACAGATACGCAGTATTTT. Translated: CASSLIGGASTDTQYF. The full variable domain, in which reference TRBV7-2 and TRBJ2-3 provide the parts outside the CDR3, is GAGVSQSPSNKVTEKGKDVELRCDPISGHTALYWYRQSLGQGLEFLIYFQGNSAPDKSGLPSDRFSAERTGGSVSTLTIQRTQQEDSAVYLCASSLIGGASTDTQYFGPGTRLTVL.

The chain links TRBV2 to TRBJ1-2; a possible D gene is TRBD1 (6 bases). CDR1 and CDR2 from the germline V gene are SNHLY and FYNNEI. The CDR3 covers 15 residues. With 6 bases removed from V and 7 bases from J, the gap between germline ends came to 21 bases. The CDR3 DNA reads as TGTGCCAGCAGCCCCCCCAGGGGAGTAGTACGTGGCTACACCTTC. It codes for CASSPPRGVVRGYTF.